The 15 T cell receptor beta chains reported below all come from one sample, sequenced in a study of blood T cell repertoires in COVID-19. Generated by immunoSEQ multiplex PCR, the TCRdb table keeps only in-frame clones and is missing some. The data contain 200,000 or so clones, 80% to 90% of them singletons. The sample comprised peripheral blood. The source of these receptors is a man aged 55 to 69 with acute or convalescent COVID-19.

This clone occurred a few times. CDR3 sequence reads: CASSSPGQQAFF. In nucleotides, the CDR3 is TGTGCCAGCAGTTCCCCGGGACAGCAAGCTTTCTTT. V is TRBV6-5 and J is TRBJ1-1; 7 bases agree with TRBD1. V lost 4 bases, J lost 9 bases, and 5 bases stayed unmatched. The CDR3 totals 12 residues. From germline, CDR1 is MNHEY and CDR2 SVGAGI.

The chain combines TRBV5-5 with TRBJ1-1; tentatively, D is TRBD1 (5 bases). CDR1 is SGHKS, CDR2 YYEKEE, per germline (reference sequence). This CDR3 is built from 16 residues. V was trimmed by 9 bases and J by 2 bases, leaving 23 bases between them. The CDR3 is CATRDHLGVGNTEAFF. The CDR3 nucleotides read TGTGCCACCAGGGACCATTTGGGAGTGGGTAACACTGAAGCTTTCTTT. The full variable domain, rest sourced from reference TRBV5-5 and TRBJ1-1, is DAGVTQSPTHLIKTRGQQVTLRCSPISGHKSVSWYQQVLGQGPQFIFQYYEKEERGRGNFPDRFSARQFPNYSSELNVNALLLGDSALYLCATRDHLGVGNTEAFFGQGTRLTVV.

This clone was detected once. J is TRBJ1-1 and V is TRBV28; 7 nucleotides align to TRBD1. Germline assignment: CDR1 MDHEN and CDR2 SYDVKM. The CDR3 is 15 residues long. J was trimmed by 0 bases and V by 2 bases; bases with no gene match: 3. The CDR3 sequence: CASSLPGGMNTEAFF. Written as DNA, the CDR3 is TGTGCCAGCAGTTTACCAGGGGGGATGAACACTGAAGCTTTCTTT.

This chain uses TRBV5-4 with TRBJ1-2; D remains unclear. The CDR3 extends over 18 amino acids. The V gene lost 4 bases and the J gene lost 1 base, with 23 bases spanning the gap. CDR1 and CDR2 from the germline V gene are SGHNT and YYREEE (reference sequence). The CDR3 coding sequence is TGTGCCAGCAGCCCCAAGGCAGGCGCAGTCTTATATAACTATGGCTACACCTTC. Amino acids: CASSPKAGAVLYNYGYTF.

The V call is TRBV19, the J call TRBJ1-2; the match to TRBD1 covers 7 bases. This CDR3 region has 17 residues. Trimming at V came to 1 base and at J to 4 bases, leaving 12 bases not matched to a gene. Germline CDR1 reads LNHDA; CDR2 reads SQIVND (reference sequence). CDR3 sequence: CASSIVRAAGGFYGYTF. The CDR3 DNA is TGTGCCAGTAGTATAGTTCGAGCGGCAGGGGGTTTCTATGGCTACACCTTC.

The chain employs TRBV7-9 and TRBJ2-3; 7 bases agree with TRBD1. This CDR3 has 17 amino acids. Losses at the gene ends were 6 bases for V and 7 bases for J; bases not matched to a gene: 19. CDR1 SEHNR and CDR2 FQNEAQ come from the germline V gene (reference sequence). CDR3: CASRLWPGTADSNTQYF. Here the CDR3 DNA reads TGTGCCAGCAGGTTGTGGCCCGGGACAGCAGACTCTAATACGCAGTATTTT.

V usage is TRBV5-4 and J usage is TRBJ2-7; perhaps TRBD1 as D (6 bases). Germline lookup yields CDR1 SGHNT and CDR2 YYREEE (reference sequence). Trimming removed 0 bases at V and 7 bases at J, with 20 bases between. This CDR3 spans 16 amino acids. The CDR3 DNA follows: TGTGCCAGCAGCTTGGGTGGGTGGTCCAGGGGTAGGGAGCAGTACTTC. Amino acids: CASSLGGWSRGREQYF.

The CDR3 loop reads CASSPPPTGTGLAGYLRGYEQYF. CDR3 DNA sequence: TGTGCCAGCAGCCCTCCCCCAACAGGGACCGGACTAGCGGGCTACCTTAGGGGCTACGAGCAGTACTTC. The chain links TRBV7-8 to TRBJ2-7; 11 bases align to TRBD2. Trimming took 5 bases from V and 3 from J; bases not matched to a gene: 30. Germline CDR1 is SGHVS and CDR2 is FQNEAQ. The CDR3 is 23 residues long.

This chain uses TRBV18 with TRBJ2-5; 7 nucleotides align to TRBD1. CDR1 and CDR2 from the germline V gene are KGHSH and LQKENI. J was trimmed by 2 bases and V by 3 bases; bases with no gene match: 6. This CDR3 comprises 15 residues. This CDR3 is CASSPPPGQQETQYF. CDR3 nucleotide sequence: TGTGCCAGCTCACCCCCACCGGGACAGCAAGAGACCCAGTACTTC.

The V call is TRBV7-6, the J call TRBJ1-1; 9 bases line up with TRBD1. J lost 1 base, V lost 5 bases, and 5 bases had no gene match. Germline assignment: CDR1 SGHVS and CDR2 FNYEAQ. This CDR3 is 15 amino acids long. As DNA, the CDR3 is TGTGCCAGCAGCCCGACAGGGGGGGGGAACACTGAAGCTTTCTTT. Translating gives CASSPTGGGNTEAFF.

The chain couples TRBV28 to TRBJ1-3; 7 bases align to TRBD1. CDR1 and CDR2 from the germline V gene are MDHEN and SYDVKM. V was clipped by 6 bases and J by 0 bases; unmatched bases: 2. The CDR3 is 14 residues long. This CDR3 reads CASRAGGSGNTIYF. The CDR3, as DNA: TGTGCCAGCAGGGCAGGGGGCTCTGGAAACACCATATATTTT.

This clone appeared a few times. CDR3 DNA: TGCCGGGGAGGGCCCGGCAATGAGCAGTTCTTC. This sequence encodes CRGGPGNEQFF. The rearrangement links TRBV20-1 to TRBJ2-1, with 7 positions matching TRBD2. CDR3 size: 11 residues. CDR1 is DFQATT, CDR2 SNEGSKA, per germline (reference sequence).

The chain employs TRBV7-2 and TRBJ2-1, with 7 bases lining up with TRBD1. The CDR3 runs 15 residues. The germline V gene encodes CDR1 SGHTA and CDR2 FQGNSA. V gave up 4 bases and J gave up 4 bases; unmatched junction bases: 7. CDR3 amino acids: CASSSNRGPYNEQFF. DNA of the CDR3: TGTGCCAGCAGCTCGAACAGGGGTCCGTACAATGAGCAGTTCTTC.

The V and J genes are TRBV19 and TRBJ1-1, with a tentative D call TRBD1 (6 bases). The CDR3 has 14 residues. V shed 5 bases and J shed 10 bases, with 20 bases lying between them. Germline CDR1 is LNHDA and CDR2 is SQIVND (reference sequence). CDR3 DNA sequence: TGTGCCAGTAGTCAACGGACAGCCCAAAATGGAGCTTTCTTT. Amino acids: CASSQRTAQNGAFF.

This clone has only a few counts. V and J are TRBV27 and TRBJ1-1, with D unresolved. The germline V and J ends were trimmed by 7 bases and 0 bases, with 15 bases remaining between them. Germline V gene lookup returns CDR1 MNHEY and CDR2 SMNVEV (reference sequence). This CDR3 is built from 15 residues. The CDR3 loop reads CASTERNSMNTEAFF. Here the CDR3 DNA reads TGTGCCAGCACCGAAAGGAACAGCATGAACACTGAAGCTTTCTTT.